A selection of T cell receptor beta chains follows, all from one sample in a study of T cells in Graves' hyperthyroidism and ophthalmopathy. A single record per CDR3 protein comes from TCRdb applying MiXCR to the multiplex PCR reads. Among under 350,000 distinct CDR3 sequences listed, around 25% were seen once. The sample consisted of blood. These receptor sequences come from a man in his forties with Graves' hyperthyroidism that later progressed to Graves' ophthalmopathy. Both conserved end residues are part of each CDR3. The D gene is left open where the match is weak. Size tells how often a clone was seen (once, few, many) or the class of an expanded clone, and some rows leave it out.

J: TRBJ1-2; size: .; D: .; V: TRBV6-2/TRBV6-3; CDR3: CASTDSYGYTF; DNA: TGTGCCAGCACAGACAGCTATGGCTACACCTTC
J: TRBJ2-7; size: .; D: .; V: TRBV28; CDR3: CASSGLGEQYF; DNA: TGTGCCAGCAGTGGTCTAGGGGAGCAGTACTTC
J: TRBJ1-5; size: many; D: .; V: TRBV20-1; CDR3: CSAGGHPSNQPQHF; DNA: TGCAGTGCTGGAGGACACCCAAGCAATCAGCCCCAGCATTTT
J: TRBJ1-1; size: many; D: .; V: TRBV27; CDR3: CASSLLPGVGGNTEAFF; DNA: TGTGCCAGCAGTTTGCTCCCCGGGGTCGGGGGCAACACTGAAGCTTTCTTT
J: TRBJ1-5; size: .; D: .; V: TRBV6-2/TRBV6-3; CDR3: CASTWPDPFSPQHF; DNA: TGTGCCAGCACCTGGCCAGACCCCTTCTCGCCCCAGCATTTT
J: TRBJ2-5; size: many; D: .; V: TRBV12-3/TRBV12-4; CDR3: CASSPQGVGGETQYF; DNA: TGTGCCAGCAGCCCACAGGGCGTAGGGGGGGAGACCCAGTACTTC
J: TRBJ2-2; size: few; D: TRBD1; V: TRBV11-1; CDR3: CASLIGTENTGELFF; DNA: TGTGCCAGCCTTATCGGGACAGAGAACACCGGGGAGCTGTTTTTT
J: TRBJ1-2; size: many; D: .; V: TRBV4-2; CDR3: CASSQARTNYGYTF; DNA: TGTGCCAGCAGCCAAGCAAGGACGAACTATGGCTACACCTTC
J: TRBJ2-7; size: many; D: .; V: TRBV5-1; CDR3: CASSKGGPNTNYEQYF; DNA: TGCGCCAGCAGCAAAGGCGGGCCCAACACGAACTACGAGCAGTACTTC
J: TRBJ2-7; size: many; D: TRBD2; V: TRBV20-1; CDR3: CSAGSGRALEQYF; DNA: TGCAGTGCTGGGAGCGGGAGGGCTCTCGAGCAGTACTTC
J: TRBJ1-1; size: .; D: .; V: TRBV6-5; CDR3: CASSSARRGTEAFF; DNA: TGTGCCAGCAGTTCGGCACGACGGGGCACTGAAGCTTTCTTT
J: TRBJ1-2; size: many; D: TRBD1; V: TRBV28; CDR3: CASSWFVQGSLGYTF; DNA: TGTGCCAGCAGTTGGTTTGTACAGGGGAGTCTTGGCTACACCTTC
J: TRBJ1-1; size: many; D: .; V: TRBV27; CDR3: CASSLFRQTEAFF; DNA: TGTGCCAGCAGTTTATTCCGGCAGACTGAAGCTTTCTTT
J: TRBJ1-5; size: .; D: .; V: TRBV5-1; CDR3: CASSPYDSSNQPQHF; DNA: TGCGCCAGCAGCCCCTACGACAGTAGCAATCAGCCCCAGCATTTT
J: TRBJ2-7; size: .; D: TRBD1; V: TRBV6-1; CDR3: CASLSDRGGREQYF; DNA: TGTGCCAGCCTATCGGACAGGGGAGGACGCGAGCAGTACTTC
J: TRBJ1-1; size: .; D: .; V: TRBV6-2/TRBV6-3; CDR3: CASSSSSAEAFF; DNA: TGTGCCAGCTCCAGCAGCAGCGCTGAAGCTTTCTTT
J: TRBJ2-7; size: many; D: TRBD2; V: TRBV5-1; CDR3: CASSQTGLANSYEQYF; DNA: TGCGCCAGCAGCCAAACGGGACTAGCAAACTCCTACGAGCAGTACTTC
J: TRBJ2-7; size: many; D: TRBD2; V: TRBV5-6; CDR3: CASSLWLAGVYEQYF; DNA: TGTGCCAGCAGCTTGTGGCTAGCGGGAGTCTACGAGCAGTACTTC
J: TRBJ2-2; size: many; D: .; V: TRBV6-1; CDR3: CASRENTGELFF; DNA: TGTGCCAGCAGGGAGAACACCGGGGAGCTGTTTTTT
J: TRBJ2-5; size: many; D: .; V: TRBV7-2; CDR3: CASSLQRVGASQYF; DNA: TGTGCCAGCAGCTTACAAAGGGTTGGAGCGTCCCAGTACTTC
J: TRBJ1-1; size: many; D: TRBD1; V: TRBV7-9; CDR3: CASSSVDRAVGEAFF; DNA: TGTGCCAGCAGCTCGGTTGACAGGGCGGTCGGTGAAGCTTTCTTT
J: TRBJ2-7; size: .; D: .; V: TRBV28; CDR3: CASSYLTLGGANEQYF; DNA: TGTGCCAGCAGTTATCTGACCCTTGGGGGGGCCAACGAGCAGTACTTC
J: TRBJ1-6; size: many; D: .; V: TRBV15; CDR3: CATSREQGHNSPLHF; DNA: TGTGCCACCAGCAGAGAACAGGGTCATAATTCACCCCTCCACTTT
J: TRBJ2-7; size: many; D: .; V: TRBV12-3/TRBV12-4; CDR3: CASSPNGPIYEQYF; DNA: TGTGCCAGCAGTCCAAACGGACCGATTTACGAGCAGTACTTC
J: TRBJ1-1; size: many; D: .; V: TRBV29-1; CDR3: CSPYAGERKAFF; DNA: TGCAGCCCTTATGCAGGGGAAAGGAAAGCTTTCTTT
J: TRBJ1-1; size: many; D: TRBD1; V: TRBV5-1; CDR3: CASRTGDLSVTEAFF; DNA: TGCGCCAGCCGAACAGGGGATTTATCCGTCACTGAAGCTTTCTTT
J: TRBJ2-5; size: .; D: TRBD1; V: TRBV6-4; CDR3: CASSADRDGETQYF; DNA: TGTGCCAGCAGTGCAGACAGGGATGGAGAGACCCAGTACTTC
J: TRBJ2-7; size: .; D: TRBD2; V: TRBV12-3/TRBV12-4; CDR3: CASSFRLAGAHEQYF; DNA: TGTGCCAGCAGTTTCCGGCTAGCGGGAGCCCACGAGCAGTACTTC
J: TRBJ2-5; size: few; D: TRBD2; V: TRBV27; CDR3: CASSYLAGGVETQYF; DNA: TGTGCCAGCAGTTACTTAGCGGGAGGGGTTGAGACCCAGTACTTC
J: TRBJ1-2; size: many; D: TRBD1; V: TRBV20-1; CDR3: CSARAPPGQRKDNYGYTF; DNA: TGCAGTGCTAGGGCCCCGCCGGGACAGCGAAAGGATAACTATGGCTACACCTTC
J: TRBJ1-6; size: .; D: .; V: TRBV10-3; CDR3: CAISERDANSPLHF; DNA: TGTGCCATCAGTGAGAGGGACGCGAATTCACCCCTCCACTTT
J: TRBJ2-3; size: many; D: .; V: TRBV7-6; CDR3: CASSASGDTQYF; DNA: TGTGCCAGCAGCGCCAGCGGGGATACGCAGTATTTT
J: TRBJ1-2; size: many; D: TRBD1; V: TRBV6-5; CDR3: CASSRTQGNYGYTF; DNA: TGTGCCAGCAGCCGTACACAGGGGAACTATGGCTACACCTTC
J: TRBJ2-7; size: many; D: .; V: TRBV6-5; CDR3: CASGRGPYYEQYF; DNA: TGTGCCAGCGGGAGGGGGCCATACTACGAGCAGTACTTC
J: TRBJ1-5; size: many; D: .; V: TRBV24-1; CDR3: CATSQDSYSNQPQHF; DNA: TGTGCCACCAGTCAGGACAGCTATAGCAATCAGCCCCAGCATTTT
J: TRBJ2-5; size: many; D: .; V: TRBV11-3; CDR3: CASSFSLGGQETQYF; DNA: TGTGCCAGCAGCTTTAGTCTCGGGGGGCAGGAGACCCAGTACTTC
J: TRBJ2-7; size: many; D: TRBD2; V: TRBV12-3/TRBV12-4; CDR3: CASSSEREYGEQYF; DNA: TGTGCCAGCAGTTCCGAGCGGGAGTACGGGGAGCAGTACTTC
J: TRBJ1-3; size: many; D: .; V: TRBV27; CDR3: CASSSLDGRSGNTIYF; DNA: TGTGCCAGCAGTTCACTAGACGGACGCTCTGGAAACACCATATATTTT
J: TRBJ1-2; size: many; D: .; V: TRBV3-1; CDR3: CASSATGYRYGYTF; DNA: TGTGCCAGCAGCGCGACAGGTTACCGCTATGGCTACACCTTC
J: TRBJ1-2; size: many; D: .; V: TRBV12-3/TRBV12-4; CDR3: CASSPARVGGYTF; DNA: TGTGCCAGCAGCCCCGCCAGGGTGGGTGGCTACACCTTC
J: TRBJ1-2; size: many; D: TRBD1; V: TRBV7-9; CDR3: CASSSRDSYYGYTF; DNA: TGTGCCAGCAGCTCCCGGGACAGCTACTATGGCTACACCTTC
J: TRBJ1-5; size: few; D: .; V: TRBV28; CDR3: CATQDGSRAQHF; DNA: TGTGCCACCCAGGACGGTAGCAGGGCCCAGCATTTT
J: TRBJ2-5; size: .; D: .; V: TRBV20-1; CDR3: CSARSLERDQETQYF; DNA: TGCAGTGCTAGATCATTAGAGCGGGACCAAGAGACCCAGTACTTC
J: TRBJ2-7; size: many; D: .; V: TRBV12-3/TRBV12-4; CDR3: CASSPGSFHEQYF; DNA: TGTGCCAGCAGCCCCGGATCCTTCCACGAGCAGTACTTC
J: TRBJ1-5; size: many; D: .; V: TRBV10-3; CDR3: CAISGGEGNQPQHF; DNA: TGTGCCATCAGTGGTGGGGAGGGCAATCAGCCCCAGCATTTT
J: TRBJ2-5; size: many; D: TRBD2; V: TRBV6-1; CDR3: CAIRTSGRYEETQYF; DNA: TGTGCCATCAGGACTAGCGGGAGGTATGAAGAGACCCAGTACTTC